One and the same sample provided the 32 T cell receptor beta chains below, sequenced in a study of metastatic and nonmetastatic thyroid tumors. The entire patient cohort was treatment-naive prior to thyroid surgery. TCRdb used MiXCR to call clones anew from the PCR reads. The sample lists about 20,000 clones, over 9% occurring once. The sequencing sample was made of blood. The receptors come from a male donor with papillary thyroid cancer or a benign thyroid nodule (not recorded which). Some clones in this sample may be carry-over from other donors' samples.

This clone was recorded at least ten times. This chain joins TRBV4-1 and TRBJ2-7; 8 bases fit TRBD2. V trimming: 1 base; J trimming: 4 bases; junction bases outside the gene matches: 9. The CDR3 contains 16 residues. Germline V gene lookup returns CDR1 MGHRA and CDR2 YSYEKL. The CDR3: CASSQVGGTSRYEQYF. In DNA, the CDR3 is TGCGCCAGCAGCCAAGTAGGAGGGACTAGTCGGTACGAGCAGTACTTC.

This clone is medium-sized in the sample. V usage is TRBV19 and J usage is TRBJ2-1; the D gene is possibly TRBD2 (6 bases). The CDR3 contains 13 residues. Between the trimmed V and J ends, which lost 5 bases and 3 bases, there was a span of 8 bases. The germline V gene has CDR1 LNHDA and CDR2 SQIVND (reference sequence). The CDR3 sequence is CASSSGLYNEQFF. The CDR3 DNA follows: TGTGCCAGTAGTTCGGGACTCTACAATGAGCAGTTCTTC.

This clone was detected ten times or more. The chain uses TRBV27 and TRBJ1-4; no definite D call. Germline lookup yields CDR1 MNHEY and CDR2 SMNVEV (reference sequence). The CDR3 covers 15 residues. Trimming removed 3 bases from V and 0 bases from J, with 8 bases in between. The CDR3 here is CASSFGGATNEKLFF. CDR3 nucleotides: TGTGCCAGCAGTTTCGGCGGAGCAACTAATGAAAAACTGTTTTTT.

This chain uses TRBV3-1 with TRBJ2-1, with a weak D call TRBD2 (6 bases). CDR3 length: 14 residues. V was clipped by 1 base and J by 6 bases, with 10 bases between them. CDR1 is LGHDT, CDR2 YNNKEL, per germline (reference sequence). The DNA for the CDR3 is TGTGCCAGCAGCCAAGGACGGGAGCCCAATGAGCAGTTCTTC. This sequence encodes CASSQGREPNEQFF.

This clone was picked up a small number of times. V usage is TRBV12-3 or TRBV12-4 and J usage is TRBJ1-2; D is perhaps TRBD1 (5 bases). V shed 8 bases and J shed 3 bases, with 22 bases lying between them. The CDR3 spans 16 residues. The CDR3 is CASHSSPGLGDYGYTF. CDR3 DNA sequence: TGTGCCAGCCACTCGTCTCCAGGGCTCGGGGACTATGGCTACACCTTC.

This clone was detected a few times. The DNA of the CDR3 is TGTGCCATCAGTGATCGAGGGGGGAGTTACAATGAGCAGTTCTTC. Protein: CAISDRGGSYNEQFF. The chain joins TRBV10-3 to TRBJ2-1; TRBD1 or TRBD2 may be the D gene (6 bases each). The CDR3 covers 15 residues. In germline, CDR1 is ENHRY, CDR2 SYGVKD. Trimming pared 3 bases from V and 4 bases from J, leaving 13 bases between.

The table lists this clone with many counts. The rearrangement links TRBV4-1 to TRBJ1-5, with 7 bases fitting TRBD1. This CDR3 is built from 14 residues. Germline V gives CDR1 MGHRA, CDR2 YSYEKL. Unmatched junction bases numbered 2, after V lost 4 bases and J lost 2 bases. CDR3: CASSPGQGNQPQHF. The CDR3 nucleotides are TGCGCCAGCAGCCCTGGACAGGGCAATCAGCCCCAGCATTTT.

This clone was detected many times. The gene calls are TRBV14 and TRBJ1-1; D possibly corresponds to TRBD1 (5 bases). Germline-derived CDR1 and CDR2 are SGHDN and FVKESK. The CDR3 runs to 14 residues. The ends were cut back, 6 bases at V and 0 bases at J, with 11 bases in the middle. Here the CDR3 DNA reads TGTGCCAGCAGTCTCTTGGGGGTGAACACTGAAGCTTTCTTT. As protein: CASSLLGVNTEAFF.

This clone ranks as medium-sized. Here the CDR3 DNA reads TGTGCCAGCAGCCCATTCGCGGGAGGCTCCTACAATGAGCAGTTCTTC. Its protein is CASSPFAGGSYNEQFF. The chain uses TRBV28 and TRBJ2-1, with 8 bases identical to TRBD2. The CDR3 consists of 16 residues. V was pared by 6 bases and J by 0 bases, with 7 bases of the junction left unmatched. Germline assignment: CDR1 MDHEN and CDR2 SYDVKM.

There are many counts of this clone. The CDR3 DNA reads TGTGCCACCAGCAGAGATCTTTCGGGGCCAGCTTTCTTT. Its protein product is CATSRDLSGPAFF. The chain is built from TRBV15 and TRBJ1-1, with D perhaps TRBD1 (5 bases). The CDR3 has 13 residues. From germline, CDR1 is LNHNV and CDR2 YYDKDF (reference sequence). V was clipped by 0 bases and J by 10 bases, with 12 bases between them.

The rearrangement uses TRBV7-3 and TRBJ2-3, with TRBD1 as a possible D gene (6 bases). Trimming took 0 bases from V and 3 from J, leaving 22 bases between them. The CDR3 spans 19 residues. Germline values: CDR1 SGHTA, CDR2 FQGTGA. The CDR3 spells CASSLTFPNRDISTDTQYF. CDR3 sequence (DNA): TGTGCCAGCAGCTTAACTTTTCCCAATCGGGACATCAGTACAGATACGCAGTATTTT.

This clone was seen at least ten times. CDR3 nucleotide sequence: TGTGCCAGTAGTGACTCGGGCTCAGGCTACAATGAGCAGTTCTTC. Translation: CASSDSGSGYNEQFF. This rearrangement joins TRBV19 to TRBJ2-1; D unresolved. Trimming removed 5 bases at V and 3 bases at J, with 14 bases between. In germline, CDR1 is LNHDA, CDR2 SQIVND (reference sequence). The CDR3 spans 15 residues.

This clone was seen many times. This chain joins TRBV5-1 and TRBJ2-2; tentative D call: TRBD1 (7 bases). V lost 3 bases, J lost 4 bases, and 13 bases lay in between. Germline lookup yields CDR1 SGHRS and CDR2 YFSETQ. The CDR3 has 15 amino acids. CDR3 sequence reads: CASSSGQEGTGELFF. The CDR3 nucleotides are TGCGCCAGCAGCTCCGGACAGGAGGGCACCGGGGAGCTGTTTTTT. Based on the CDR3 plus reference TRBV5-1 and TRBJ2-2, the full variable domain is KAGVTQTPRYLIKTRGQQVTLSCSPISGHRSVSWYQQTPGQGLQFLFEYFSETQRNKGNFPGRFSGRQFSNSRSEMNVSTLELGDSALYLCASSSGQEGTGELFFGEGSRLTVL.

In its sample, this clone was seen many times. The chain couples TRBV5-1 to TRBJ1-1; 10 bases fit TRBD1. The CDR3 covers 15 residues. J was trimmed by 4 bases and V by 4 bases; bases with no gene match: 7. Germline V gives CDR1 SGHRS, CDR2 YFSETQ. This CDR3 reads CASSLGQGRVTEAFF. In nucleotides, the CDR3 is TGCGCCAGCAGCCTGGGACAGGGGAGAGTCACTGAAGCTTTCTTT.

This clone was observed many times. In DNA, the CDR3 is TGTGCCAGCAGTGACGGTGGACCTCTGGTAGGAGCTTTCTTT. As protein: CASSDGGPLVGAFF. The chain links TRBV6-1 to TRBJ1-1; D call uncertain. The V gene lost 3 bases and the J gene lost 10 bases, with 18 bases spanning the gap. Germline CDR1 and CDR2: MNHNS and SASEGT. The CDR3 sequence is 14 residues long.

The chain links TRBV7-3 to TRBJ2-2; maybe TRBD2 (5 bases). CDR1 is SGHTA and CDR2 is FQGTGA in the germline V gene. Trimming removed 4 bases at V and 4 bases at J, with 13 bases between. This CDR3 contains 15 residues. The chain's CDR3 is CASSSDLAGTGELFF. The CDR3 DNA follows: TGTGCCAGCAGCTCTGACCTAGCAGGCACCGGGGAGCTGTTTTTT.

This clone was detected only a few times. This may be a read error, as it is one base from a much larger clone. V is TRBV29-1 and J is TRBJ1-1; D not certain. The CDR3 covers 14 residues. Germline-derived CDR1 and CDR2 are SQVTM and ANQGSEA. The CDR3 DNA follows: TGCGGCGTTGAAGGTTCGGCGAGGAACACTGAAGCTTTCTTT. Amino acids: CGVEGSARNTEAFF.

This clone showed up just a few times. The genes are TRBV6-2 or TRBV6-3 and TRBJ1-2, with TRBD1 identical over 9 bases. There are 15 residues in the CDR3. The germline gives CDR1 MNHEY, CDR2 SVGEGT. Germline trimming cut 7 bases from V and 7 bases from J; bases unmatched to any gene: 13. DNA of the CDR3: TGTGCCAGCACCGACCCGGGACAGGGTGCGGGTGGCTACACCTTC. Amino acids: CASTDPGQGAGGYTF.

The table lists this clone with many counts. As DNA, the CDR3 is TGCAGTGCTAGGACCAGGGGGCCCTCCTACAATGAGCAGTTCTTC. Protein sequence: CSARTRGPSYNEQFF. The chain recombines TRBV20-1 with TRBJ2-1; TRBD1 matches 8 bases. The CDR3 is made up of 15 amino acids. Trimming took 3 bases from V and 0 from J; bases not matched to a gene: 4. Germline CDR1 and CDR2: DFQATT and SNEGSKA (reference sequence).

This clone was detected ten times or more. The chain links TRBV12-3 or TRBV12-4 to TRBJ1-5; 9 bases match TRBD1. This CDR3 contains 15 residues. V gave up 4 bases and J gave up 1 base; unmatched junction bases: 2. In DNA, the CDR3 is TGTGCCAGCAGTTCGACAGGGGGAAGCAATCAGCCCCAGCATTTT. This gives the protein CASSSTGGSNQPQHF.

This clone was found many times. J is TRBJ2-7 and V is TRBV9, with 8 positions matching TRBD1. The V gene's germline CDR1 is SGDLS and CDR2 YYNGEE. Trimming at V came to 4 bases and at J to 3 bases, leaving 6 bases not matched to a gene. The length of the CDR3 is 14 residues. The CDR3 nucleotides are TGTGCCAGCAGCCCCCGGACAGGGAACTACGAGCAGTACTTC. Translating gives CASSPRTGNYEQYF.

The DNA for the CDR3 is TGTGCCAGCAGCCCAGGGGCAGGGACCTACGAGCAGTACTTC. This sequence encodes CASSPGAGTYEQYF. V usage is TRBV7-2 and J usage is TRBJ2-7; D possibly corresponds to TRBD1 (6 bases). The CDR3 consists of 14 residues. The V gene's germline CDR1 is SGHTA and CDR2 FQGNSA. V shed 5 bases and J shed 2 bases, with 13 bases lying between them.

This clone was found a few times. Germline and junction disagree at one end, which may indicate a read error. The J gene is TRBJ2-1, the V gene TRBV7-2; 11 bases line up with TRBD2. Germline CDR1 and CDR2: SGHTA and FQGNSA. CDR3 size: 17 residues. The CDR3 spells CVSSLALTSGRNDEQFF. The CDR3, as DNA: TGTGTCAGCAGCTTAGCCCTCACTAGCGGGAGAAACGATGAGCAGTTCTTC.

This clone was recorded many times. The J gene is TRBJ2-1, the V gene TRBV4-2, with D unclear. The CDR3 extends over 12 amino acids. Germline V gene data show CDR1 as LGHNA and CDR2 as YNFKEQ. Trimming removed 4 bases at V and 8 bases at J, with 9 bases between. The CDR3, as DNA: TGTGCCAGCAGCCGAGGTTGGGATGAGCAGTTCTTC. As protein: CASSRGWDEQFF.

V and J are TRBV3-1 and TRBJ2-5; 15 positions agree with TRBD2. CDR3 length: 17 amino acids. Germline CDR1 is LGHDT and CDR2 is YNNKEL (reference sequence). The trim removed 3 bases at V and 4 bases at J, leaving 6 bases unmatched. CDR3 bases: TGTGCCAGCAGCCACGGACAGGGACTAGCGGGGGGAGAGACCCAGTACTTC. It translates to CASSHGQGLAGGETQYF.

This clone occurred many times. The rearrangement joins TRBV18 to TRBJ2-3, with a possible D match to TRBD2 (5 bases). V was cut by 3 bases and J by 2 bases, with 12 bases left in between. From germline, CDR1 is KGHSH and CDR2 LQKENI. This CDR3 has 15 residues. CDR3 sequence reads: CASSPRGSSTDTQYF. The CDR3 DNA follows: TGTGCCAGCTCACCCCGCGGGTCTTCCACAGATACGCAGTATTTT. The whole variable domain, remainder taken from reference TRBV18 and TRBJ2-3, is NAGVMQNPRHLVRRRGQEARLRCSPMKGHSHVYWYRQLPEEGLKFMVYLQKENIIDESGMPKERFSAEFPKEGPSILRIQQVVRGDSAAYFCASSPRGSSTDTQYFGPGTRLTVL.

The chain recombines TRBV5-1 with TRBJ2-5; no definite D call. The CDR3 runs 12 residues. Per germline, CDR1 SGHRS and CDR2 YFSETQ. Trimming took off 4 bases at V and 2 bases at J, with 6 bases between the two ends. The CDR3 loop is CASSPFQETQYF. In DNA, the CDR3 is TGCGCCAGCAGCCCCTTTCAAGAGACCCAGTACTTC.

Many counts were recorded for this clone. The rearrangement links TRBV3-2 to TRBJ2-7; the listed D gene, TRBD1, was not tested against the DNA. TRBV3-2 is annotated as a pseudogene. The length of the CDR3 is 15 residues. CDR3 in DNA: TGTGCCAGCAGCCATTTCGGGGGCGAAATCTACGAGCAGTACTTC. Amino acids: CASSHFGGEIYEQYF.

The table lists this clone with a few counts. V is TRBV28 and J is TRBJ2-7; no definite D call. The germline V gene encodes CDR1 MDHEN and CDR2 SYDVKM. V was trimmed by 6 bases and J by 4 bases, leaving 7 bases between them. The CDR3 sequence is 11 residues long. In DNA, the CDR3 is TGTGCCAGCAGCCGTCGATACGAGCAGTACTTC. Protein product: CASSRRYEQYF.

By proportion, this clone is medium-sized (0.01 to 0.1%). V is TRBV6-1 and J is TRBJ2-6, with D perhaps assigned TRBD1 or TRBD2 (6 bases each). The V gene lost 6 bases and the J gene lost 3 bases, with 15 bases spanning the gap. CDR1 MNHNS and CDR2 SASEGT come from the germline V gene. The CDR3 spans 16 residues. CDR3 sequence (DNA): TGTGCCAGCAGACAACGGGGGCGCGGTGGGGCCAACGTCCTGACTTTC. Encoded protein: CASRQRGRGGANVLTF.

This clone showed up many times. The chain joins TRBV12-3 or TRBV12-4 to TRBJ2-1; 8 nucleotides match TRBD2. V gave up 8 bases and J gave up 6 bases; unmatched junction bases: 6. The CDR3 runs 13 residues. CDR3 DNA: TGTGCCAGCTCTACGGGGGGGGGCAATGAGCAGTTCTTC. Translated: CASSTGGGNEQFF.

This clone showed up many times. This chain connects TRBV6-1 to TRBJ2-4, with D unresolved. The CDR3 loop spans 15 amino acids. Trimming shortened V by 5 bases and J by 0 bases, and 11 bases separated the two germline ends. Looked up from germline, CDR1 is MNHNS and CDR2 is SASEGT. This CDR3 is CASSLSRTAKNIQYF. The CDR3 DNA sequence: TGTGCCAGCAGTCTGTCGAGGACAGCCAAAAACATTCAGTACTTC.